Detailed here is one TCR beta chain. The donors were in the roughly 120-subject validation cohort; that cohort was separate from the approximately 700-subject first cohort. This sample stems from a study of cytomegalovirus exposure and HLA in healthy donors. This CDR3 comprises 15 residues. J lost 4 bases, V lost 7 bases, and 10 bases had no gene match. Per germline, CDR1 LNHDA and CDR2 SQIVND (reference sequence). This table comes from immunoSEQ multiplex PCR, and its TCRdb copy is limited to in-frame clones, with some not included. Of tens of thousands of clones detected, 80% to 90% appear once; the ten largest clones hold about 15%.

The sequenced sample was PBMCs. The receptor was derived from a woman in her late teens or twenties in good health and CMV-seronegative. This chain uses TRBV19 with TRBJ1-5, with 7 bases identical to TRBD1. The CDR3 loop is CASNPGQQINQPQHF. The DNA for the CDR3 is TGTGCCAGTAACCCGGGACAGCAAATTAATCAGCCCCAGCATTTT.